These 22 T cell receptor beta chains were all obtained from the same sample, sequenced in a study of CD8 T cells in Susac syndrome. Random hexamers were used to reverse transcribe an amount of roughly 0.5 to 1 ug RNA. Each CDR3 protein gets one entry after TCRdb re-called the immunoSEQ multiplex PCR reads with MiXCR. The sample yields 300,000 to 350,000 distinct CDR3 sequences, roughly nine tenths seen once. Sequencing was done on a sample of CD4+ T cells from PBMCs. All receptors derive from a human donor with multiple sclerosis.

The chain links TRBV18 to TRBJ2-5, with 8 bases lining up with TRBD1. Trimming at V came to 5 bases and at J to 4 bases, leaving 9 bases not matched to a gene. Germline V gene sequence: CDR1 KGHSH, CDR2 LQKENI. This CDR3 is 15 amino acids long. The CDR3 DNA follows: TGTGCCAGCTCAGCCGGGACAGGTCGAAGAGAGACCCAGTACTTC. Its protein is CASSAGTGRRETQYF.

This chain links TRBV19 with TRBJ1-2, with D possibly being TRBD1 (6 bases). CDR1 and CDR2 from the germline V gene are LNHDA and SQIVND (reference sequence). The length of the CDR3 is 16 residues. V lost 5 bases and J lost 4, with 20 bases in between. The CDR3 DNA follows: TGTGCCAGTAGTCGTGCTCTTTCACAGGGAAGCTATGGCTACACCTTC. Amino acids: CASSRALSQGSYGYTF. The full variable domain, with the rest looked up from reference TRBV19 and TRBJ1-2, is DGGITQSPKYLFRKEGQNVTLSCEQNLNHDAMYWYRQDPGQGLRLIYYSQIVNDFQKGDIAEGYSVSREKKESFPLTVTSAQKNPTAFYLCASSRALSQGSYGYTFGSGTRLTVV.

The V call is TRBV29-1, the J call TRBJ2-1; 7 bases are a match to TRBD2. There are 18 residues in the CDR3. Germline trimming cut 5 bases from V and 0 bases from J; bases unmatched to any gene: 16. Germline-derived CDR1 and CDR2 are SQVTM and ANQGSEA. CDR3 protein: CSVSASGVTFSSYNEQFF. DNA of the CDR3: TGCAGCGTTTCGGCTAGCGGCGTTACCTTTAGCTCCTACAATGAGCAGTTCTTC.

The rearrangement joins TRBV2 to TRBJ2-3, with D perhaps given as TRBD1 or TRBD2 (6 bases each). The length of the CDR3 is 12 residues. The V gene lost 8 bases and the J gene lost 9 bases, with 15 bases spanning the gap. Germline CDR1 and CDR2: SNHLY and FYNNEI. CDR3 loop: CASRGPSGTQYF. As DNA, the CDR3 is TGTGCCAGCCGGGGGCCCTCGGGGACGCAGTATTTT.

The chain uses TRBV30 and TRBJ2-7; D uncertain. CDR3 length equals 11 residues. Germline values: CDR1 GTSNPN, CDR2 SVGIG (reference sequence). Trimming removed 1 base from V and 6 bases from J, with 7 bases in between. The CDR3 loop is CAWSGTPEQYF. In nucleotides, the CDR3 is TGTGCCTGGAGTGGAACTCCCGAGCAGTACTTC.

The genes are TRBV19 and TRBJ1-1, with D possibly being TRBD1 (5 bases). This CDR3 is 14 amino acids long. Germline V lookup: CDR1 LNHDA, CDR2 SQIVND (reference sequence). V dropped 5 bases and J dropped 6 bases, with 16 bases sitting between them. CDR3: CASSARAARAEAFF. CDR3 in DNA: TGTGCCAGTAGTGCCAGGGCGGCGAGAGCTGAAGCTTTCTTT.

This chain links TRBV30 with TRBJ2-3, with a weak D call TRBD2 (5 bases). CDR3 length: 19 residues. Germline assignment: CDR1 GTSNPN and CDR2 SVGIG (reference sequence). Trimming removed 0 bases from V and 2 bases from J, with 24 bases in between. The CDR3: CAWSVLGGRGLSTTDTQYF. CDR3 DNA: TGTGCCTGGAGTGTATTAGGAGGTCGGGGTTTAAGCACCACAGATACGCAGTATTTT.

The chain employs TRBV2 and TRBJ1-2; D gene unclear. This CDR3 contains 16 residues. Trimming shortened V by 7 bases and J by 4 bases, and 22 bases separated the two germline ends. Germline V CDR1 and CDR2: SNHLY, FYNNEI. CDR3 bases: TGTGCCAGCAAAGAGAGGGCAGCCTTAAGGAGCTATGGCTACACCTTC. Translated, it gives CASKERAALRSYGYTF.

The J gene is TRBJ2-4, the V gene TRBV6-5; tentative D call: TRBD2 (6 bases). Germline CDR1 and CDR2: MNHEY and SVGAGI. The V gene lost 2 bases and the J gene lost 4 bases, with 9 bases spanning the gap. The CDR3 extends over 14 amino acids. Here the CDR3 DNA reads TGTGCCAGCAGTTACGGAGGGCCAAAAAACATTCAGTACTTC. This translates into CASSYGGPKNIQYF.

The V and J genes are TRBV6-2 or TRBV6-3 and TRBJ2-2; 8 bases are a match to TRBD1. CDR3 length equals 12 residues. Trimming cost V 8 bases and J 7 bases; bases outside gene matches: 3. The germline CDR1 and CDR2 sequences are MNHEY and SVGEGT. The CDR3 protein is CASSGGYGELFF. The CDR3, as DNA: TGTGCCAGCTCAGGGGGCTACGGGGAGCTGTTTTTT.

The rearrangement uses TRBV9 and TRBJ2-1, with 11 bases fitting TRBD2. V lost 3 bases to trimming and J lost 3 bases; unmatched junction nucleotides: 2. The CDR3 contains 15 residues. Germline CDR1 reads SGDLS; CDR2 reads YYNGEE. CDR3 residues: CASSAGLAVYNEQFF. The CDR3 bases are TGTGCCAGCAGCGCGGGACTAGCGGTCTACAATGAGCAGTTCTTC.

This rearrangement joins TRBV14 to TRBJ1-1, with TRBD1 matching 7 bases. The CDR3 is 16 residues long. Trimming at V came to 4 bases and at J to 5 bases, leaving 13 bases not matched to a gene. The germline gives CDR1 SGHDN, CDR2 FVKESK. In DNA, the CDR3 is TGTGCCAGCAGCCCGGGGACAGCCCTTGTTCTTACTGAAGCTTTCTTT. Amino acid sequence: CASSPGTALVLTEAFF.

The chain is built from TRBV5-1 and TRBJ1-2; TRBD1 is a possible D gene (5 bases). Germline V lookup: CDR1 SGHRS, CDR2 YFSETQ. V dropped 4 bases and J dropped 5 bases, with 12 bases sitting between them. The CDR3 is made up of 13 amino acids. The CDR3 loop reads CASSKGRVYGYTF. CDR3 bases: TGCGCCAGCAGCAAGGGGAGAGTTTATGGCTACACCTTC.

This chain joins TRBV5-1 and TRBJ2-7; 15 nucleotides match TRBD2. Germline V gene sequence: CDR1 SGHRS, CDR2 YFSETQ. Trimming at V came to 6 bases and at J to 3 bases, leaving 7 bases not matched to a gene. The CDR3 loop spans 16 amino acids. CDR3 nucleotide sequence: TGCGCCAGCAACTGGGGACTAGCGGGGGGAGGCTACGAGCAGTACTTC. Its protein product is CASNWGLAGGGYEQYF. Complete variable domain (other parts from reference TRBV5-1 and TRBJ2-7): KAGVTQTPRYLIKTRGQQVTLSCSPISGHRSVSWYQQTPGQGLQFLFEYFSETQRNKGNFPGRFSGRQFSNSRSEMNVSTLELGDSALYLCASNWGLAGGGYEQYFGPGTRLTVT.

This clonotype was seen once. The chain links TRBV29-1 to TRBJ2-4, with TRBD2 identical over 11 bases. V dropped 2 bases and J dropped 3; count of bases not matched to a gene: 15. This CDR3 spans 19 amino acids. Germline CDR1 and CDR2: SQVTM and ANQGSEA. The DNA for the CDR3 is TGCAGCGTTGAAACTCAACTAGCGGGAGTCCTAGGCGGCAAAAACATTCAGTACTTC. It yields the protein CSVETQLAGVLGGKNIQYF.

The rearrangement uses TRBV6-2 or TRBV6-3 and TRBJ2-3, with unresolved D. The CDR3 has 11 amino acids. V lost 4 bases to trimming and J lost 5 bases, with 4 bases between them. CDR1 and CDR2 (germline): MNHEY, SVGEGT. This CDR3 reads CASSFQDTQYF. In DNA form, the CDR3 reads TGTGCCAGCAGTTTTCAAGATACGCAGTATTTT.

The chain links TRBV30 to TRBJ1-2; D possibly corresponds to TRBD1 (5 bases). This CDR3 region has 12 residues. V shed 4 bases and J shed 6 bases, with 12 bases lying between them. Germline V gene lookup returns CDR1 GTSNPN and CDR2 SVGIG (reference sequence). The CDR3 coding sequence is TGTGCCTGGAAAGGTTGGGACGATGGCTACACCTTC. Translation: CAWKGWDDGYTF.

The chain has TRBV5-1 and TRBJ1-2, with D unresolved. CDR3 size: 13 residues. With 3 bases removed from V and 2 bases from J, the gap between germline ends came to 8 bases. Germline CDR1 and CDR2: SGHRS and YFSETQ. The CDR3 DNA reads as TGCGCCAGCAGCTGGAGGACGAACTATGGCTACACCTTC. Protein: CASSWRTNYGYTF.

This sequence joins TRBV6-6 and TRBJ2-1; D remains unclear. The CDR3 has 15 amino acids. Trimming pared 6 bases from V and 0 bases from J, leaving 12 bases between. Germline lookup yields CDR1 MNHNY and CDR2 SVGAGI (reference sequence). CDR3 nucleotide sequence: TGTGCCAGCAGGCTCGACCTAGGCTCCTACAATGAGCAGTTCTTC. The encoded protein is CASRLDLGSYNEQFF.

V and J are TRBV28 and TRBJ1-1, with a weak D call TRBD1 (6 bases). Germline CDR1 MDHEN, CDR2 SYDVKM. The CDR3 is 14 residues long. Trimming shortened V by 3 bases and J by 5 bases, and 13 bases separated the two germline ends. CDR3 sequence: CASSFSGTKTEAFF. The CDR3 nucleotides are TGTGCCAGCAGTTTTTCCGGGACAAAGACTGAAGCTTTCTTT. The full variable domain, rest sourced from reference TRBV28 and TRBJ1-1, is DVKVTQSSRYLVKRTGEKVFLECVQDMDHENMFWYRQDPGLGLRLIYFSYDVKMKEKGDIPEGYSVSREKKERFSLILESASTNQTSMYLCASSFSGTKTEAFFGQGTRLTVV.

This clonotype appeared once. The genes are TRBV30 and TRBJ1-6; D may be TRBD1 (5 bases). V was trimmed by 2 bases and J by 2 bases, leaving 13 bases between them. This CDR3 has 16 residues. Germline loops: CDR1 GTSNPN, CDR2 SVGIG (reference sequence). CDR3 in DNA: TGTGCCTGGAGTTTTCTTGGGACCCCCTATAATTCACCCCTCCACTTT. Its translation is CAWSFLGTPYNSPLHF.

This clonotype showed up just once. This chain links TRBV30 with TRBJ1-5; D remains unclear. The V end was cut by 0 bases, the J end by 0 bases, with 6 bases between. Germline loops: CDR1 GTSNPN, CDR2 SVGIG (reference sequence). This CDR3 region has 14 residues. CDR3 bases: TGTGCCTGGAGTGTACTGAATAGCAATCAGCCCCAGCATTTT. This sequence encodes CAWSVLNSNQPQHF.